The 12 T cell receptor beta chains listed next were all sequenced from one sample in a study of healthy donors' naive CD4 and CD8 T cells. TCR libraries were built from 450 to 650 ng of total RNA by linear amplification. One entry per CDR3 protein results from TCRdb running MiXCR on the reads. Of roughly 200,000 distinct CDR3 sequences detected, 65% to 75% appear once; the ten largest clones hold 2% to 2.5%. Specimen: naive CD4+ and CD8+ T cells sorted from blood, pooled from several donors. The receptors come from a pool of human donors in good health; the sample pools cells from several healthy donors.

The chain joins TRBV12-3 or TRBV12-4 to TRBJ2-7; TRBD2 aligns across 10 bases. The junction had 4 bases not matched to a gene; V was cut back by 5 bases and J by 0 bases. The CDR3 consists of 15 residues. The CDR3 spells CASSRGLATSYEQYV. CDR3 DNA: TGTGCCAGCAGTCGGGGACTAGCGACCTCCTACGAGCAGTACGTC.

This clonotype has a handful of counts. The chain links TRBV5-5 to TRBJ2-5; TRBD2 aligns across 7 bases. CDR3 length: 14 residues. CDR1 and CDR2 (germline): SGHKS, YYEKEE (reference sequence). The junction had 8 bases not matched to a gene; V was cut back by 5 bases and J by 4 bases. The CDR3 DNA sequence: TGTGCCAGCAGTCCGGGAGGAGGACCAGAGACCCAGTACTTC. It translates to CASSPGGGPETQYF.

The chain employs TRBV30 and TRBJ1-2; a weak D match, TRBD1 (6 bases). CDR1 and CDR2 (germline): GTSNPN, SVGIG (reference sequence). Trimming took 8 bases from V and 4 from J, leaving 17 bases between them. The CDR3 is made up of 13 amino acids. The CDR3 spells CAGRGQDFYGYTF. CDR3 in DNA: TGTGCCGGTCGGGGGCAGGATTTCTATGGCTACACCTTC. Full variable domain (rest looked up from reference TRBV30 and TRBJ1-2): SQTIHQWPATLVQPVGSPLSLECTVEGTSNPNLYWYRQAAGRGLQLLFYSVGIGQISSEVPQNLSASRPQDRQFILSSKKLLLSDSGFYLCAGRGQDFYGYTFGSGTRLTVV.

V and J are TRBV6-1 and TRBJ2-6, with D tentatively TRBD2 (5 bases). CDR1 and CDR2 (germline): MNHNS, SASEGT. There are 18 residues in the CDR3. Trimming shortened V by 5 bases and J by 0 bases, and 17 bases separated the two germline ends. CDR3 nucleotides: TGTGCCAGCAGTCCCCTCGTGAGCGGCTACTCTGGGGCCAACGTCCTGACTTTC. This translates into CASSPLVSGYSGANVLTF.

The chain couples TRBV29-1 to TRBJ2-7, with 11 bases matching TRBD2. The ends lost 7 bases at V and 7 bases at J; junction bases unmatched: 9. The germline CDR1 and CDR2 sequences are SQVTM and ANQGSEA. The CDR3 totals 13 residues. The DNA of the CDR3 is TGCAGCGCTCGACTAGCGGGGCGCCGTGAGCAGTACTTC. Translating gives CSARLAGRREQYF.

V usage is TRBV2 and J usage is TRBJ1-5; D gene uncertain. V shed 4 bases and J shed 3 bases, with 4 bases lying between them. This CDR3 spans 12 amino acids. The germline gives CDR1 SNHLY, CDR2 FYNNEI. The CDR3 sequence: CASSASNQPQHF. Here the CDR3 DNA reads TGTGCCAGCAGTGCTTCCAATCAGCCCCAGCATTTT.

CDR3 in DNA: TGTGCCAGCAGCGACCTGGGAATGTTAGATGAGCAGTTCTTC. Translation gives CASSDLGMLDEQFF. The chain employs TRBV27 and TRBJ2-1; D uncertain. The CDR3 runs to 14 residues. Trimming removed 6 bases from V and 8 bases from J, with 17 bases in between. CDR1 and CDR2 (germline): MNHEY, SMNVEV (reference sequence).

This clonotype has more than one count but fewer than ten. The chain employs TRBV7-8 and TRBJ1-4; D gene ambiguous. V lost 5 bases, J lost 2 bases, and 12 bases lay in between. The CDR3 spans 15 residues. Germline values: CDR1 SGHVS, CDR2 FQNEAQ. The CDR3 sequence is CASSHNVETNEKLFF. Written as DNA, the CDR3 is TGTGCCAGCAGCCATAATGTGGAGACTAATGAAAAACTGTTTTTT.

J is TRBJ1-2 and V is TRBV27, with D uncertain. Germline V gives CDR1 MNHEY, CDR2 SMNVEV (reference sequence). CDR3 length: 14 amino acids. V shed 5 bases and J shed 4 bases, with 14 bases lying between them. CDR3 protein: CASSPSPGSYGYTF. The CDR3 DNA reads as TGTGCCAGCAGTCCCTCCCCCGGCTCCTATGGCTACACCTTC.

V and J are TRBV29-1 and TRBJ2-7; 8 nucleotides align to TRBD2. V shed 3 bases, J shed 2 bases, and the junction held 3 bases outside the gene matches. The V gene's germline CDR1 is SQVTM and CDR2 ANQGSEA. The CDR3 runs 13 residues. The CDR3 loop reads CSVETSDTYEQYF. DNA for the CDR3: TGCAGCGTTGAGACTAGCGACACCTACGAGCAGTACTTC.

V gene TRBV29-1 combines with J gene TRBJ1-5; the match to TRBD1 covers 9 bases. Unmatched junction bases numbered 2, after V lost 4 bases and J lost 4 bases. The CDR3 extends over 13 amino acids. CDR1 SQVTM and CDR2 ANQGSEA come from the germline V gene. The CDR3: CSVGTGDNQPQHF. Here the CDR3 DNA reads TGCAGCGTTGGGACAGGGGATAATCAGCCCCAGCATTTT.

The rearrangement joins TRBV20-1 to TRBJ2-3; TRBD1 aligns across 8 bases. The CDR3 is made up of 14 amino acids. V trimming: 3 bases; J trimming: 3 bases; junction bases outside the gene matches: 5. Germline V CDR1 and CDR2: DFQATT, SNEGSKA (reference sequence). For the CDR3, the DNA is TGCAGTGCTAGCGGACAGGGAAAGACAGATACGCAGTATTTT. Residues: CSASGQGKTDTQYF.